The rows below give T cell receptor beta chains drawn from one sample of a study of T cells of healthy individuals. In TCRdb, the 5' RACE reads were re-called with MiXCR into one record per CDR3 protein. The sample includes about 53,000 distinct CDR3 sequences, roughly 14% seen only once; the top ten take around 15%. The source is a human donor in good health. Each CDR3 is given with its conserved first and last residue. A D gene is named only where the DNA matches it firmly. Clone size is shown for a subset of rows, as once, few, many or a class of expanded clone.

j_call cdr3_length v_call d_call clone_size cdr3_nt cdr3_aa
TRBJ1-3 17 TRBV30 - many TGTGCCTGGAGTCAATTCTCCTACAGCCCCTCTGGAAACACCATATATTTT CAWSQFSYSPSGNTIYF
TRBJ2-3 15 TRBV19 - - TGTGCCAGTAGTATAAACGGGGGTAACACAGATACGCAGTATTTT CASSINGGNTDTQYF
TRBJ1-2 12 TRBV9 - few TGTGCCAGCAGCGCAGGGGATGACGGCTACACCTTC CASSAGDDGYTF
TRBJ1-2 15 TRBV18 TRBD1 many TGTGCCAGCTCACCTTCGACAGGGTCTAACTATGGCTACACCTTC CASSPSTGSNYGYTF
TRBJ2-3 13 TRBV24-1 TRBD2 - TGTGCCACCAGCCTAAGCGGGAGCCTGACGCAGTATTTT CATSLSGSLTQYF
TRBJ1-2 13 TRBV6-5 - - TGTGCCAGCAGTTTGACCGACAACTATGGCTACACCTTC CASSLTDNYGYTF
TRBJ2-5 15 TRBV18 - - TGTGCCAGCTCACTCGAACAGATGGTCGGAGAGACCCAGTACTTC CASSLEQMVGETQYF
TRBJ1-2 12 TRBV11-2 - once TGTGCCAGCAGCTCGGAGGGGACTGGCTACACCTTC CASSSEGTGYTF
TRBJ1-2 13 TRBV4-3 - many TGCGCCAGCAGCCAAGGCAACGGCTATGGCTACACCTTC CASSQGNGYGYTF
TRBJ2-3 16 TRBV28 TRBD1 - TGTGCCAGCAGTTTAACGGGACAGGGCCTCACAGATACGCAGTATTTT CASSLTGQGLTDTQYF
TRBJ1-1 15 TRBV12-3/TRBV12-4 - many TGTGCCAGCAACAAGGACACGGAGGTGGGAACTGAAGCTTTCTTT CASNKDTEVGTEAFF
TRBJ2-3 18 TRBV5-4 TRBD2 many TGTGCCAGCAGCTTGGAAGGTCCAGCGGGAGGGAGCACAGATACGCAGTATTTT CASSLEGPAGGSTDTQYF
TRBJ1-5 14 TRBV12-3/TRBV12-4 TRBD1 - TGTGCCAGCAGACCGACAGGGAGCAATCAGCCCCAGCATTTT CASRPTGSNQPQHF
TRBJ1-2 15 TRBV7-2 TRBD1 - TGTGCCAGCAGCTTACAACCCGGGACAGGGAACGGCTACACCTTC CASSLQPGTGNGYTF
TRBJ1-4 16 TRBV6-6 - - TGTGCCAGCAGTTACTCGGGCCGGGCAACTAATGAAAAACTGTTTTTT CASSYSGRATNEKLFF
TRBJ2-7 13 TRBV5-1 TRBD2 - TGCGCCAGCAGCTCGGGACTAGCTGCTGAGCAGTACTTC CASSSGLAAEQYF
TRBJ1-5 15 TRBV7-2 - few TGTGCCAGCAGCTCCACCGGGACGACAAATCAGCCCCAGCATTTT CASSSTGTTNQPQHF
TRBJ2-6 20 TRBV29-1 - many TGCAGCGTCTTAAAAAAGGTTGGGCCAGGGGCCCTCTCTGGGGCCAACGTCCTGACTTTC CSVLKKVGPGALSGANVLTF
TRBJ2-3 15 TRBV7-2 TRBD2 many TGTGTCAGCACCCTAAGCGGGGGAGGCACAGATACGCAGTATTTT CVSTLSGGGTDTQYF
TRBJ1-5 12 TRBV12-3/TRBV12-4 - many TGTGCCAGCAGTTTAGCCAATCAGCCCCAGCATTTT CASSLANQPQHF
TRBJ2-7 15 TRBV19 - many TGTGCCAGTAGCATCAGGGGACTGAGCTCCTACGAGCAGTACTTC CASSIRGLSSYEQYF
TRBJ2-1 14 TRBV2 TRBD2 - TGTGCCAGCAGGCTCACGGGCGGGGGGAATGAGCAGTTCTTC CASRLTGGGNEQFF
TRBJ1-1 15 TRBV7-2 - many TGTGCCAGCAGCTTAGGCGCGTGGCTAACTGCTGAAGCTTTCTTT CASSLGAWLTAEAFF
TRBJ2-3 15 TRBV20-1 TRBD2 few TGCAGTGCTAACTATCCCGGGACTAGCATCGCTACGCAGTATTTT CSANYPGTSIATQYF
TRBJ2-3 17 TRBV18 TRBD2 many TGTGCCAGCTCACCGTTAAGACTAGCGGGCAGCACAGATACGCAGTATTTT CASSPLRLAGSTDTQYF
TRBJ2-5 14 TRBV6-2/TRBV6-3 - - TGTGCCAGCAGTTCGGCGGGGCTTCGAGAGACCCAGTACTTC CASSSAGLRETQYF
TRBJ1-2 13 TRBV10-3 - few TGTGCCATAGAAGAAGGGGGACAAGCAGGCTACACCTTC CAIEEGGQAGYTF
TRBJ2-1 13 TRBV20-1 TRBD2 - TGCAGTGCTAGCGGGGGGGCCAGCAATGAGCAGTTCTTC CSASGGASNEQFF
TRBJ1-2 12 TRBV7-2 TRBD1 many TGTGCCAGCAGCCTTGACAGGGCTGGCTACACCTTC CASSLDRAGYTF
TRBJ2-3 13 TRBV30 - many TGTGCCTGGAGTCGTAGCGGCACAGATACGCAGTATTTT CAWSRSGTDTQYF
TRBJ2-7 12 TRBV3-1 - many TGTGCCAGCAGTATTAGAACCTACGAGCAGTACTTC CASSIRTYEQYF
TRBJ2-7 16 TRBV6-6 - - TGTGCCAGCAGTTATAAGAGGATTGCCGAAAACTACGAGCAGTACTTC CASSYKRIAENYEQYF
TRBJ2-3 16 TRBV19 TRBD1 few TGTGCCAGTAAAAGAAACCGAAACAGGGGGGAAGATACGCAGTATTTT CASKRNRNRGEDTQYF
TRBJ2-5 15 TRBV7-2 - few TGTGCCAGCATCCCTCAAGAGGGGGGACAAGAGACCCAGTACTTC CASIPQEGGQETQYF
TRBJ1-4 15 TRBV28 - - TGTGCCAGCAGTTTATCTCTGGGGGCTAATGAAAAACTGTTTTTT CASSLSLGANEKLFF
TRBJ2-5 14 TRBV7-9 - - TGTGCCAGCAGCTTCGATCAGGGGAGGGAGACCCAGTACTTC CASSFDQGRETQYF
TRBJ2-1 14 TRBV5-4 - many TGTGCCAGCAGCTTTCTTGGGCCGTACAATGAGCAGTTCTTC CASSFLGPYNEQFF
TRBJ1-3 16 TRBV18 - many TGTGCCAGCTCACCCGCCGGGTTCAGCTCTGGAAACACCATATATTTT CASSPAGFSSGNTIYF
TRBJ2-5 12 TRBV29-1 - many TGCAGCGTTGCCCCTGTCGAAGAGACCCAGTACTTC CSVAPVEETQYF
TRBJ2-7 18 TRBV2 TRBD1 many TGTGCCAGCAGTCTTCCCTCCCTATGGGACAGGACAACCTACGAGCAGTACTTC CASSLPSLWDRTTYEQYF
TRBJ1-2 15 TRBV7-3 TRBD1 - TGTGCCAGCAGCTTAACGAGGGGGCCCCGTGTTGACTACACCTTC CASSLTRGPRVDYTF